The clone carrying this TCR beta chain was counted between two and nine times. The antigen is unknown. Between the trimmed V and J ends, which lost 4 bases and 0 bases, there was a span of 14 bases. The CDR3 is made up of 16 amino acids. CDR1 and CDR2 (germline): SNHLY, FYNNEI. This entry comes from a study of cytomegalovirus exposure and HLA in healthy donors. General study results and limits: Previously analyzed data showed that most TCR beta V segments were productive at a frequency of about 87% or about 30%. Later analysis identified several of the most significant clusters that appeared linked to common viral pathogens. The authors later found most CMV-associated TCR beta chains appeared HLA-restricted.

This PCR relied on a set of 60 Vbeta primers and 13 Jbeta primers. Libraries were prepared by immunoSEQ multiplex PCR; TCRdb keeps only in-frame clonotypes and omits some of them. The data show 95,000 to 100,000 clones, under 85% seen once. V gene TRBV2 combines with J gene TRBJ2-3; perhaps TRBD2 as D (5 bases). The sequence was collected from a woman between 40 and 55 years old in good health and CMV-seronegative. The specimen sequenced was PBMCs. The CDR3 here is CASSADSMSSTDTQYF. The CDR3, as DNA: TGTGCCAGCAGTGCGGACTCCATGTCTAGCACAGATACGCAGTATTTT.